Listed here are 17 T cell receptor beta chains from one sample, sequenced in a study of blood T cell repertoires in COVID-19 (dated by TCRdb to the early 2020s). The method was the immunoSEQ multiplex PCR assay. Held by TCRdb, this immuneACCESS table contains in-frame sequences only and omits some clones. Under half of the omission traces to an unresolved V gene where checked; the cause of the rest is unknown. In this sample the table shows 190,000 or so clones, nearly 90% of which occur a single time. The top ten clonotypes cover approximately 0.62% of the sample. The sequenced sample consisted of peripheral blood. These receptors were taken from a man in his forties or fifties with acute or convalescent COVID-19.

V is TRBV18 and J is TRBJ2-5; weak D call: TRBD2 (6 bases). The CDR3 has 15 amino acids. V lost 3 bases and J lost 1, with 12 bases in between. The V gene's germline CDR1 is KGHSH and CDR2 LQKENI. The CDR3 spells CASSPTFGGQETQYF. As DNA, the CDR3 is TGTGCCAGCTCACCTACATTCGGGGGCCAAGAGACCCAGTACTTC.

The V and J genes are TRBV28 and TRBJ1-2; possible D gene TRBD1, 5 bases. The V end was cut by 5 bases, the J end by 4 bases, with 8 bases between. The CDR3 contains 12 residues. Per the germline V gene, CDR1 is MDHEN and CDR2 is SYDVKM. The CDR3 is CASSSRVYGYTF. The CDR3 DNA sequence: TGTGCCAGCAGTAGCAGGGTCTATGGCTACACCTTC.

V and J are TRBV6-2 or TRBV6-3 and TRBJ1-1; D is uncertain. The CDR3 has 15 residues. Trimming took off 0 bases at V and 2 bases at J, with 10 bases between the two ends. Germline V gene lookup returns CDR1 MNHEY and CDR2 SVGEGT. CDR3 region: CASSYSRSGNTEAFF. CDR3 bases: TGTGCCAGCAGTTACTCGAGGTCTGGCAACACTGAAGCTTTCTTT.

Within the sample, this clone is medium-sized (0.01 to 0.1%). V and J are TRBV7-2 and TRBJ1-2; 8 bases line up with TRBD1. CDR1 and CDR2 from the germline V gene are SGHTA and FQGNSA. V lost 5 bases to trimming and J lost 8 bases; unmatched junction nucleotides: 10. CDR3 length equals 14 residues. This CDR3 reads CASSTPGGFWGYTF. CDR3 coding DNA: TGTGCCAGCAGCACACCAGGGGGCTTCTGGGGCTACACCTTC.

The CDR3 reads CASSSGTGREKLFF. CDR3 coding DNA: TGTGCCAGCAGCTCCGGGACAGGGCGGGAAAAACTGTTTTTT. The V gene is TRBV7-8, the J gene TRBJ1-4; 9 bases are a match to TRBD1. CDR3 size: 14 residues. Trimming cost V 4 bases and J 8 bases; bases outside gene matches: 5. CDR1 is SGHVS, CDR2 FQNEAQ, per germline.

The chain combines TRBV9 with TRBJ1-1; 7 bases line up with TRBD1. CDR3 length: 15 amino acids. Losses at the gene ends were 0 bases for V and 5 bases for J; bases not matched to a gene: 7. Germline V gene data show CDR1 as SGDLS and CDR2 as YYNGEE. DNA of the CDR3: TGTGCCAGCAGCGTAGGCAAAGGGGGCAAGACTGAAGCTTTCTTT. Translated: CASSVGKGGKTEAFF.

The chain couples TRBV29-1 to TRBJ1-1, with D hard to call. This CDR3 has 11 residues. V was clipped by 4 bases and J by 3 bases, with 6 bases between them. The germline V gene has CDR1 SQVTM and CDR2 ANQGSEA. CDR3 bases: TGCAGCGTTGTCTTATACACTGAAGCTTTCTTT. Translating it yields CSVVLYTEAFF.

The chain employs TRBV6-5 and TRBJ2-7, with 11 positions matching TRBD1. This CDR3 is built from 14 residues. With 6 bases clipped from V and 6 bases from J, the junction kept 7 bases outside the gene matches. Germline V gene data show CDR1 as MNHEY and CDR2 as SVGAGI. The CDR3 protein is CASRLQGTGGEQYF. Here the CDR3 DNA reads TGTGCCAGCAGACTCCAGGGGACAGGGGGCGAGCAGTACTTC.

This clone was observed a handful of times. This rearrangement joins TRBV7-6 to TRBJ2-5; maybe TRBD2 (7 bases). The CDR3 consists of 15 residues. Trimming cost V 0 bases and J 2 bases, with 10 bases left between them. The V gene's germline CDR1 is SGHVS and CDR2 FNYEAQ. In DNA, the CDR3 is TGTGCCAGCAGCTTAGCAGGGGGGGGGCAAGAGACCCAGTACTTC. As protein: CASSLAGGGQETQYF.

The chain employs TRBV30 and TRBJ2-1, with TRBD2 matching over 11 bases. V was pared by 1 base and J by 4 bases, with 12 bases of the junction left unmatched. The germline gives CDR1 GTSNPN, CDR2 SVGIG (reference sequence). The CDR3 extends over 18 amino acids. Here the CDR3 reads CAWSGVAGTSGGYNEQFF. The CDR3 coding sequence is TGTGCCTGGAGTGGGGTAGCCGGGACTAGCGGTGGGTACAATGAGCAGTTCTTC.

The chain has TRBV12-3 or TRBV12-4 and TRBJ2-2; D is unresolved. The CDR3 consists of 13 residues. V was clipped by 8 bases and J by 1 base, with 8 bases between them. CDR3 DNA: TGTGCCAGCGTCTTTTTGAACACCGGGGAGCTGTTTTTT. This gives the protein CASVFLNTGELFF.

This clone occurred once. V gene TRBV29-1 combines with J gene TRBJ1-2, with 7 positions matching TRBD1. V trimming: 2 bases; J trimming: 4 bases; junction bases outside the gene matches: 10. Germline CDR1 and CDR2: SQVTM and ANQGSEA. This CDR3 is 15 amino acids long. The CDR3 spells CSVERQTGKGYGYTF. The CDR3 nucleotides are TGCAGCGTTGAAAGGCAGACAGGGAAGGGCTATGGCTACACCTTC.

This chain links TRBV7-7 with TRBJ2-1, with TRBD2 identical over 11 bases. The CDR3 loop spans 16 amino acids. Trimming at V came to 1 base and at J to 6 bases, leaving 5 bases not matched to a gene. Germline values: CDR1 SSHAT, CDR2 FNYEAQ (reference sequence). The CDR3 DNA sequence: TGTGCCAGCAGCTTAGGGGGGACTAGCGGCAGCAATGAGCAGTTCTTC. Protein: CASSLGGTSGSNEQFF.

J is TRBJ2-1 and V is TRBV10-1; 10 bases agree with TRBD2. Losses at the gene ends were 9 bases for V and 4 bases for J; bases not matched to a gene: 6. This CDR3 is built from 14 residues. CDR1 is WNHNN, CDR2 SYGVQD, per germline (reference sequence). The CDR3 is CASSLAGSYNEQFF. CDR3 DNA sequence: TGCGCCAGTTCACTAGCGGGATCGTACAATGAGCAGTTCTTC.

The chain carries TRBV6-5 and TRBJ1-1, with 7 bases matching TRBD1. Germline CDR1 is MNHEY and CDR2 is SVGAGI. This CDR3 is built from 15 residues. V shed 6 bases and J 1 base; nucleotides not matched to a gene: 8. CDR3 sequence: CASRGQSAGNTEAFF. CDR3 in DNA: TGTGCCAGCAGGGGACAGTCAGCGGGGAACACTGAAGCTTTCTTT.

The rearrangement links TRBV5-4 to TRBJ2-1, with 10 bases that match TRBD2. From germline, CDR1 is SGHNT and CDR2 YYREEE (reference sequence). The CDR3 covers 15 residues. Losses at the gene ends were 4 bases for V and 8 bases for J; bases not matched to a gene: 9. This chain's CDR3 is CASSPLASGSHEQFF. Here the CDR3 DNA reads TGTGCCAGCAGCCCTTTGGCTAGCGGGAGCCATGAGCAGTTCTTC.

This chain connects TRBV15 to TRBJ1-1; D perhaps matches TRBD1 (5 bases). The ends were cut back, 2 bases at V and 3 bases at J, with 13 bases in the middle. The CDR3 extends over 15 amino acids. Germline-derived CDR1 and CDR2 are LNHNV and YYDKDF (reference sequence). The CDR3 spells CATSRSGGTYTEAFF. Here the CDR3 DNA reads TGTGCCACCAGCAGATCCGGGGGAACGTACACTGAAGCTTTCTTT.